What follows is one T cell receptor beta chain and its context. The antigen remains undetermined. The V and J ends lost 5 bases and 0 bases respectively, with 14 bases between them. The CDR3 extends over 15 amino acids. Germline CDR1 is MGHRA and CDR2 is YSYEKL. The data originate from a study of radiotherapy plus CTLA-4 blockade in lung cancer. Overall study results and limits: Radiotherapy plus ipilimumab was followed by expansion in blood of tumor-derived TCR clones.

Using immunoSEQ multiplex PCR, the repertoire was profiled, and TCRdb retains in-frame clones only, with some absent. The repertoire holds over 85,000 clones, 70% to 90% seen once, with under 5.5% in the top ten. Material: peripheral blood, obtained from a patient treated with radiotherapy plus ipilimumab. The rearrangement uses TRBV4-1 and TRBJ2-7; D is tentatively TRBD1 or TRBD2 (5 bases each). This receptor was taken from a human donor with non-small cell lung cancer that progressed on radiotherapy plus ipilimumab. CDR3 sequence reads: CASSYYPGTSYEQYF. The CDR3 region has the DNA TGCGCCAGCAGCTATTATCCAGGGACCTCCTACGAGCAGTACTTC.